The text below deals with one TCR beta chain. These data are taken from a study of blood T cell repertoires in COVID-19. Study background: COVID-19 samples collected from the United States, Italy and Spain covered acute and convalescent phases. Sources were T cells, B-cell-depleted T cells, or PBMCs; the material itself was cDNA or gDNA.

Per the original data handling: It was from reference gene primer amplification that nucleated cell counts were estimated. Data came from immunoSEQ multiplex PCR; TCRdb stores just in-frame clones and leaves some out. V, J and clone size reflect that table, while D and trimming were determined from the DNA. The data show under 150,000 clones, 65% to 85% seen once. The source material was peripheral blood. The TCR originated in a man aged 55 to 70 with active or convalescent COVID-19.

CDR3 DNA: TGTGCCAGAAGCCCAAGACAAGGGGATAGCAATCAGCCCCAGCATTTT. Translated: CARSPRQGDSNQPQHF. The chain has TRBV5-3 and TRBJ1-5, with D possibly being TRBD1 (5 bases). TRBV5-3 is treated as an ORF (open reading frame) with a function not yet certain. Trimming left V 4 bases short and J 0 bases short, with 14 bases between. CDR3 size: 16 residues.